Below, one TCR beta chain is given with its context. These data belong to a study of CD8 T cells in Susac syndrome. This CDR3 region has 16 residues. After removal of 5 bases from V and 2 bases from J, the junction contained 8 bases not matched to a gene. The germline V gene encodes CDR1 SGHTA and CDR2 FQGTGA. Reverse transcription of roughly 0.5 to 1 ug RNA was carried out with random hexamers. TCR beta CDR3 was amplified by immunoSEQ multiplex PCR. This amplification extended across 54 Vbeta and 13 Jbeta segments. A single record per CDR3 protein comes from TCRdb applying MiXCR to the immunoSEQ multiplex PCR reads. The sample contains 70,000 to 100,000 distinct CDR3 sequences, approximately 95% of which appear only once. The authors sequenced TCR beta from blood CD8+ and CD4+ T cells. Controls comprised healthy donors matched for age and sex. TEMRA cells were FACS-enriched, with CD8+ and CD4+ T cells isolated negatively.

The origin of this receptor is a human donor in good health. The chain employs TRBV7-3 and TRBJ1-5; 8 bases fit TRBD1. What was sequenced was CD8+ T cells from PBMCs. CDR3 region: CASSTSGQGRNQPQHF. The CDR3 nucleotides are TGTGCCAGCAGCACGTCAGGACAGGGACGCAATCAGCCCCAGCATTTT.